This T cell receptor (beta chain) was recorded in a study of blood T cell repertoires in COVID-19. Overall study: Material from acute and convalescent COVID-19 was sourced from the United States, Italy and Spain. The analysed material was cDNA or gDNA that came from T cells, B-cell-depleted T cells, or PBMCs.

V was clipped by 5 bases and J by 3 bases, with 13 bases between them. CDR1 and CDR2 from the germline V gene are SGHAT and FQNNGV. CDR3 length: 15 residues. Study processing details: Cell counts per sample came from amplifying reference gene primers. Method: immunoSEQ multiplex PCR; TCRdb's copy keeps in-frame clones and lacks some. Clonal size and the V and J genes are those of that table, whereas D and trimming came from the DNA. This table has some 260,000 clones, 70% to 90% appearing once. Sequencing used peripheral blood. The TCR sequence derives from a man between 18 and 35 years old with active or convalescent COVID-19. The chain links TRBV11-2 to TRBJ1-4; D is unresolved. The CDR3 DNA reads TGTGCCAGCAGCGACGATTTCGGGGCTAATGAAAAACTGTTTTTT. This encodes CASSDDFGANEKLFF. The full variable domain, in which reference TRBV11-2 and TRBJ1-4 provide the parts outside the CDR3, is EAGVAQSPRYKIIEKRQSVAFWCNPISGHATLYWYQQILGQGPKLLIQFQNNGVVDDSQLPKDRFSAERLKGVDSTLKIQPAKLEDSAVYLCASSDDFGANEKLFFGSGTQLSVL.